Each of the 9 T cell receptor beta chains below was sequenced from the same sample in a study of glioma-infiltrating T cells after dendritic cell vaccination. This table comes from immunoSEQ multiplex PCR, and its TCRdb copy is limited to in-frame clones, with some not included. Altogether 75,000 to 85,000 clones are present, about nine tenths being singletons, with the ten largest covering around 2.3%. This sample's time point: after dendritic cell vaccination, including at tumor progression/relapse. This specimen consisted of blood, obtained after dendritic cell vaccination. Receptors originate from a human donor with glioblastoma.

The chain recombines TRBV7-9 with TRBJ1-1; D is unresolved. The V gene lost 2 bases and the J gene lost 3 bases, with 10 bases spanning the gap. CDR3 size: 14 residues. The germline CDR1 and CDR2 sequences are SEHNR and FQNEAQ (reference sequence). CDR3 coding DNA: TGTGCCAGCAGCTTACGAGGGATCTACACTGAAGCTTTCTTT. Translation gives CASSLRGIYTEAFF.

The chain links TRBV19 to TRBJ2-2, with 10 bases identical to TRBD1. Looked up from germline, CDR1 is LNHDA and CDR2 is SQIVND (reference sequence). The CDR3 consists of 15 residues. The V segment lost 4 bases and the J segment 4 bases; nucleotides outside the gene matches: 3. CDR3 protein: CASSKTGGTTGELFF. The DNA of the CDR3 is TGTGCCAGTAGTAAGACAGGGGGCACCACCGGGGAGCTGTTTTTT.

The chain recombines TRBV2 with TRBJ1-2; TRBD1 matches 7 bases. Trimming took 6 bases from V and 0 from J; bases not matched to a gene: 1. Germline V gives CDR1 SNHLY, CDR2 FYNNEI. This CDR3 has 13 residues. CDR3 DNA sequence: TGTGCCAGCAGGGGGACAGCTAACTATGGCTACACCTTC. Encoded protein: CASRGTANYGYTF.

The genes are TRBV4-3 and TRBJ2-1; tentatively, D is TRBD2 (5 bases). Germline loops: CDR1 LGHNA, CDR2 YSLEER. The ends were cut back, 1 base at V and 6 bases at J, with 13 bases in the middle. The CDR3 runs to 15 residues. The CDR3 sequence is CASSQGTSRTNEQFF. CDR3 bases: TGCGCCAGCAGCCAAGGGACTTCCCGTACCAATGAGCAGTTCTTC.

Here the CDR3 reads CASSRELGIQETQYF. The CDR3 coding sequence is TGTGCCAGCAGTCGAGAGCTAGGTATCCAAGAGACCCAGTACTTC. The V gene is TRBV9, the J gene TRBJ2-5, with D hard to call. V lost 5 bases and J lost 1, with 15 bases in between. CDR1 and CDR2 (germline): SGDLS, YYNGEE. The CDR3 spans 15 residues.

CDR3 nucleotides: TGTGCCACCAGGGACAGCAAGGGCGAGCAGTACTTC. Translated: CATRDSKGEQYF. The chain employs TRBV15 and TRBJ2-7; a possible D gene is TRBD1 (6 bases). Trimming took off 6 bases at V and 6 bases at J, with 12 bases between the two ends. There are 12 residues in the CDR3. Germline V CDR1 and CDR2: LNHNV, YYDKDF (reference sequence).

V gene TRBV14 combines with J gene TRBJ2-1, with 8 bases identical to TRBD2. This CDR3 contains 19 residues. V lost 0 bases, J lost 8 bases, and 18 bases stayed unmatched. CDR1 and CDR2 from the germline V gene are SGHDN and FVKESK. CDR3 nucleotides: TGTGCCAGCAGCCAAGAAATAATCGATCGAAGGACTAGCTTTTATGAGCAGTTCTTC. Its protein is CASSQEIIDRRTSFYEQFF. The full variable domain, in which reference TRBV14 and TRBJ2-1 provide the parts outside the CDR3, is EAGVTQFPSHSVIEKGQTVTLRCDPISGHDNLYWYRRVMGKEIKFLLHFVKESKQDESGMPNNRFLAERTGGTYSTLKVQPAELEDSGVYFCASSQEIIDRRTSFYEQFFGPGTRLTVL.

V gene TRBV2 combines with J gene TRBJ2-1, with D possibly being TRBD2 (6 bases). There are 14 residues in the CDR3. Trimming removed 5 bases from V and 6 bases from J, with 14 bases in between. Germline loops: CDR1 SNHLY, CDR2 FYNNEI. The DNA of the CDR3 is TGTGCCAGCAGTCAAGGAGGGCAGACCAATGAGCAGTTCTTC. The encoded protein is CASSQGGQTNEQFF.

The rearrangement links TRBV6-1 to TRBJ1-2, with D perhaps matching TRBD1 (5 bases). V shed 1 base and J shed 4 bases, with 13 bases lying between them. The CDR3 covers 15 residues. Germline CDR1 and CDR2: MNHNS and SASEGT. The CDR3: CASSEGVGGGYGYTF. The CDR3, as DNA: TGTGCCAGCAGTGAAGGGGTTGGGGGAGGCTATGGCTACACCTTC.